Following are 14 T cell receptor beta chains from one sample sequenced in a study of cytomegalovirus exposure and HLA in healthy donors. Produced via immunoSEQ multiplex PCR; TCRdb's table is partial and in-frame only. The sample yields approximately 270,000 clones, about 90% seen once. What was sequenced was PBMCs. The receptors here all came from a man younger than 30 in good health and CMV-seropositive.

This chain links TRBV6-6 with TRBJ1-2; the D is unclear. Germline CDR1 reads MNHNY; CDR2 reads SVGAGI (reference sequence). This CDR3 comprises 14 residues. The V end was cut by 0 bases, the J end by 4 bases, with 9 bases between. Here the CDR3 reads CASSYSFEIYGYTF. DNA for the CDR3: TGTGCCAGCAGTTACTCGTTCGAGATCTATGGCTACACCTTC.

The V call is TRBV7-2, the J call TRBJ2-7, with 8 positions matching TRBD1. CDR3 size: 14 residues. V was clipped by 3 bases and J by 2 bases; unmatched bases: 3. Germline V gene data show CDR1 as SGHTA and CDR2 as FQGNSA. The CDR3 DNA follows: TGTGCCAGCAGCTTCGGGACAGGACCCTACGAGCAGTACTTC. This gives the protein CASSFGTGPYEQYF. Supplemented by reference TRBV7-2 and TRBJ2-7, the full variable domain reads GAGVSQSPSNKVTEKGKDVELRCDPISGHTALYWYRQSLGQGLEFLIYFQGNSAPDKSGLPSDRFSAERTGGSVSTLTIQRTQQEDSAVYLCASSFGTGPYEQYFGPGTRLTVT.

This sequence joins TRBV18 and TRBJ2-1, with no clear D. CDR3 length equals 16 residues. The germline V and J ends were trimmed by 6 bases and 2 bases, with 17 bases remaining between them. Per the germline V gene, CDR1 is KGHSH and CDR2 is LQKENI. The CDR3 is CASSSQYEATYNEQFF. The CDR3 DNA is TGTGCCAGCTCGTCCCAGTACGAAGCTACCTACAATGAGCAGTTCTTC.

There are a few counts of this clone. This chain's CDR3 is CASSLRGGGTETDTQYF. The CDR3 coding sequence is TGTGCCAGCAGCTTGAGGGGTGGGGGGACAGAAACAGATACGCAGTATTTT. The rearrangement links TRBV11-2 to TRBJ2-3, with D maybe TRBD1 (7 bases). Trimming cost V 3 bases and J 3 bases, with 19 bases left between them. CDR3 length equals 17 residues. The germline V gene has CDR1 SGHAT and CDR2 FQNNGV.

The CDR3, as DNA: TGTGCCAGCAGCAAAGGGCAGGTTAGCAATCAGCCCCAGCATTTT. As protein: CASSKGQVSNQPQHF. V usage is TRBV21-1 and J usage is TRBJ1-5; TRBD1, the table's D call, was not compared with the DNA. TRBV21-1 has pseudogene status. The CDR3 sequence is 15 residues long.

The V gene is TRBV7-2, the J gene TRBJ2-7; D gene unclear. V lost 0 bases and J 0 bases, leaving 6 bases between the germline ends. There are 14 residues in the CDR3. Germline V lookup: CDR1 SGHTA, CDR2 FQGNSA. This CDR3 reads CASSLAITSYEQYF. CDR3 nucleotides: TGTGCCAGCAGCTTAGCGATAACCTCCTACGAGCAGTACTTC.

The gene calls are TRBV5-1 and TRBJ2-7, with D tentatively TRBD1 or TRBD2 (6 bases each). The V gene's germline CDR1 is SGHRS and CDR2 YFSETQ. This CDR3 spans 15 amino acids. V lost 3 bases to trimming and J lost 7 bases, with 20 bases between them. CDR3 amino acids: CASSWGAGYRGEQYF. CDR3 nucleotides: TGCGCCAGCAGCTGGGGGGCAGGGTATCGAGGTGAGCAGTACTTC. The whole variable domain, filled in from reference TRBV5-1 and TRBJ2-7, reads KAGVTQTPRYLIKTRGQQVTLSCSPISGHRSVSWYQQTPGQGLQFLFEYFSETQRNKGNFPGRFSGRQFSNSRSEMNVSTLELGDSALYLCASSWGAGYRGEQYFGPGTRLTVT.

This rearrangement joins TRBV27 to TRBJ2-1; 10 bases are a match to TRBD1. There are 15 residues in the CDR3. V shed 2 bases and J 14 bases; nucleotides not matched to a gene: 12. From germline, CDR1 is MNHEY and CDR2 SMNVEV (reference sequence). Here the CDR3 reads CASSLGPRDRGGEFF. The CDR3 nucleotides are TGTGCCAGCAGTTTAGGTCCCCGGGACAGGGGAGGAGAGTTCTTC.

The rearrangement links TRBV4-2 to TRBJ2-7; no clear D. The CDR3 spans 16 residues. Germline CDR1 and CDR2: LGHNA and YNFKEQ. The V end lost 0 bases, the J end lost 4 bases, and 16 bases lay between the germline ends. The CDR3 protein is CASSQDSAGRLYEQYF. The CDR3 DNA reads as TGTGCCAGCAGCCAAGATTCGGCCGGCCGTCTGTACGAGCAGTACTTC.

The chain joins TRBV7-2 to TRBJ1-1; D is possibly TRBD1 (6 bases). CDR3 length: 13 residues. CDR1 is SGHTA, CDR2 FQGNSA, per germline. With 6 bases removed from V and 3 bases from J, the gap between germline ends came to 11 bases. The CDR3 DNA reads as TGTGCCAGCAGTTGGGGGCTCGACACTGAAGCTTTCTTT. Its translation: CASSWGLDTEAFF.

CDR3 sequence: CASRGPDRGWPQHF. Here the CDR3 DNA reads TGTGCCAGTAGGGGCCCCGATCGTGGGTGGCCCCAGCATTTT. J is TRBJ1-5 and V is TRBV19, with no clear D. Trimming removed 6 bases at V and 9 bases at J, with 18 bases between. Germline CDR1 is LNHDA and CDR2 is SQIVND (reference sequence). This CDR3 spans 14 amino acids.

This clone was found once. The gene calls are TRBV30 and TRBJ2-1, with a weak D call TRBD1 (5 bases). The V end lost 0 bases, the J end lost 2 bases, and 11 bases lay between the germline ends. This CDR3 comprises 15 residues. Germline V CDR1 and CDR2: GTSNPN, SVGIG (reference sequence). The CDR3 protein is CAWSVQGRTYNEQFF. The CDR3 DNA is TGTGCCTGGAGTGTGCAGGGAAGGACCTACAATGAGCAGTTCTTC.

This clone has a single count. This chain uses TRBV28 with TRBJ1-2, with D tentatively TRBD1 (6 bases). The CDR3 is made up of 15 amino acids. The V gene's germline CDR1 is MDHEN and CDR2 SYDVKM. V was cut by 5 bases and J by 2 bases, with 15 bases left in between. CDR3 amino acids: CASSRGGGLNYGYTF. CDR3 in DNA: TGTGCCAGCAGTCGGGGAGGGGGGCTGAACTATGGCTACACCTTC.

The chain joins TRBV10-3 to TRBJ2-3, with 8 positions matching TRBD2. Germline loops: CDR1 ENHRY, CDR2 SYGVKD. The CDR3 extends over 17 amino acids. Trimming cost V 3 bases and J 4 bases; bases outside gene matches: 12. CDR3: CAISDAERAGGPDTQYF. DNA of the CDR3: TGTGCCATCAGTGACGCCGAAAGGGCGGGGGGCCCAGATACGCAGTATTTT.